This TCR beta chain was recovered during a study of blood T cell repertoires in COVID-19 (dated by TCRdb to 2020 to 2022). Regarding the study in general: Samples covering the acute and convalescent phases of COVID-19 were provided by collaborators in the United States, Italy and Spain. The prospective study material was composed of cDNA or gDNA derived from T cells, B-cell-depleted T cells, or PBMCs. Deeply sampled blood TCRbeta repertoires from subjects exposed to, actively infected with, or recovered from COVID-19 were included in the dataset. The repertoires were released in a freely available public database intended as a resource for research on the immune response to SARS-CoV-2. The samples were drawn from the first 160 participants of the ongoing ImmuneRACE study and from roughly 1,300 subjects provided by 6 global collaborators. Nearly every sample came with metadata listing a de-identified subject ID, COVID-19 status, age in years and sex. Where available, HLA class I and class II types were obtained from metadata supplied by the sample provider rather than from assay-based typing. Here is what the overall study found, with its caveats: Clinical and demographic metadata were provided uncurated, with the amount varying by source and participant.

TCRbeta CDR3 regions were amplified from genomic DNA using the immunoSEQ Assay, a bias-controlled multiplex PCR. In the authors' own workflow: The number of nucleated cells in each sample was estimated by amplification of reference gene primers within the assay. To quantify the absolute abundance of each unique TCRbeta CDR3 rearrangement, sequence reads were collapsed and filtered. For each sample, productive Simpson clonality was calculated as the square root of Simpson's diversity index across productive rearrangements. TCRdb limited this immuneACCESS table to in-frame rearrangements with V and J called. A share of clones is missing; checked studies link under half to unresolved V genes, and the rest is unexplained. V, J and clone size are taken as reported in that table, and D and trimming were inferred from the DNA itself. The sample table contains 200,000 or so clones; only one count was recorded for roughly 80% of them. The ten largest account for roughly 6.1% of the sample.

Regarding this clone: The clone's antigen remains unknown. Base-call qualities are not available, and no considerably larger clone is one nucleotide away.

Reading the germline V gene (reference sequence) gives CDR1 SGHNT and CDR2 YYREEE. The trim is 0 bases for V and 5 bases for J, with a gap of 11 bases between the germline ends. Reading from cysteine to phenylalanine, the CDR3 counts 14 amino acids. Only the CDR3 DNA stays, 42 bases, in frame from base 1. Whole blood was collected in K2EDTA tubes by collaborating institutions according to the institutions' own protocols. For TCRbeta analysis, collaborator samples were shipped as frozen whole blood, as isolated PBMCs, or as DNA extracted from either sample type. Sequences were obtained from peripheral blood. The sequence was obtained from a woman in her thirties or forties with acute or convalescent COVID-19. The rearranged chain carries TRBV5-4 and TRBJ2-5, with the D gene uncertain. The DNA reads TGTGCCAGCAGCTTGGCCGGTTTGCGGGAGACCCAGTACTTC. Translated, it gives CASSLAGLRETQYF. Reference TRBV5-4 and TRBJ2-5 genes cover what lies past the CDR3, so the full variable domain is ETGVTQSPTHLIKTRGQQVTLRCSSQSGHNTVSWYQQALGQGPQFIFQYYREEENGRGNFPPRFSGLQFPNYSSELNVNALELDDSALYLCASSLAGLRETQYFGPGTRLLVL.